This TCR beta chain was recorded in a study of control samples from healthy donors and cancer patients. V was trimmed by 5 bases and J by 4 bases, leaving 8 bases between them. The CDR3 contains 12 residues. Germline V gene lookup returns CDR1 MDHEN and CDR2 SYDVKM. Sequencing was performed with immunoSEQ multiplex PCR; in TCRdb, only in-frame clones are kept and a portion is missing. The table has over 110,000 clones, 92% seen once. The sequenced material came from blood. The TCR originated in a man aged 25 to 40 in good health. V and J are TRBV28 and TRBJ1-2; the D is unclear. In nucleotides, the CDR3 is TGTGCCAGCAGTATAAGGGCCTATGGCTACACCTTC. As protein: CASSIRAYGYTF.